This entry lists 26 T cell receptor beta chains sequenced from one sample in a study of response to subunit inactivated influenza vaccine. TCRdb re-derived calls from the RT-PCR reads in MiXCR, one entry per CDR3 protein. The sample records more than 200,000 distinct CDR3 sequences, roughly an eighth being singletons. The input for sequencing was non-naive T cells sorted from PBMCs, taken around 15 days before vaccination. The receptors originated from a man aged 45-65 years who received an inactivated influenza vaccine.

This clonotype has more than one count but fewer than ten. V gene TRBV7-9 combines with J gene TRBJ1-2, with a possible D match to TRBD1 (5 bases). Trimming cost V 5 bases and J 7 bases, with 14 bases left between them. The CDR3 totals 13 residues. Per the germline V gene, CDR1 is SEHNR and CDR2 is FQNEAQ (reference sequence). The CDR3 protein is CASSARGRGGYTF. CDR3 DNA sequence: TGTGCCAGCAGCGCCCGAGGGAGGGGTGGCTACACCTTC. Combining the CDR3 with reference TRBV7-9 and TRBJ1-2 gives the whole variable domain DTGVSQNPRHKITKRGQNVTFRCDPISEHNRLYWYRQTLGQGPEFLTYFQNEAQLEKSRLLSDRFSAERPKGSFSTLEIQRTEQGDSAMYLCASSARGRGGYTFGSGTRLTVV.

The chain carries TRBV28 and TRBJ1-2; D gene unclear. This CDR3 region has 14 residues. The germline V and J ends were trimmed by 3 bases and 4 bases, with 12 bases remaining between them. Germline V CDR1 and CDR2: MDHEN, SYDVKM. CDR3 region: CASSLVENLYGYTF. The CDR3 DNA sequence: TGTGCCAGCAGTTTGGTTGAGAACCTCTATGGCTACACCTTC.

This rearrangement joins TRBV28 to TRBJ1-6; perhaps TRBD1 as D (6 bases). Germline CDR1 MDHEN, CDR2 SYDVKM. This CDR3 region has 16 residues. V lost 4 bases to trimming and J lost 5 bases, with 15 bases between them. Here the CDR3 DNA reads TGTGCCAGCAGTTGGGGGGGGGGCGGACATAATTCACCCCTCCACTTT. Amino acid sequence: CASSWGGGGHNSPLHF.

This clonotype was found a few times. J is TRBJ1-2 and V is TRBV7-8, with TRBD1 matching over 7 bases. After removal of 5 bases from V and 8 bases from J, the junction contained 11 bases not matched to a gene. From germline, CDR1 is SGHVS and CDR2 FQNEAQ. CDR3 length: 14 amino acids. CDR3 coding DNA: TGTGCCAGCAGCGGGACAGCCGTTCCTATGGGCTACACCTTC. This encodes CASSGTAVPMGYTF.

About this clonotype: The germline gene is not matched at one end of the junction; a read error may be the cause. The V gene is TRBV6-1, the J gene TRBJ2-5, with 9 bases aligning to TRBD1. In germline, CDR1 is MNHNS, CDR2 SASEGT. The CDR3 runs 13 residues. The CDR3 coding sequence is TGTGCCAGCAGTGACGCTCCGGGACAGGGCCTCTTTTTC. Residues: CASSDAPGQGLFF.

This clonotype was seen many times. V usage is TRBV7-9 and J usage is TRBJ1-1; weak D call: TRBD1 (6 bases). V lost 1 base to trimming and J lost 3 bases, with 9 bases between them. The germline V gene has CDR1 SEHNR and CDR2 FQNEAQ (reference sequence). CDR3 length: 14 residues. DNA of the CDR3: TGTGCCAGCAGCTTAGGGGACATATACACTGAAGCTTTCTTT. Encoded protein: CASSLGDIYTEAFF.

There are a few counts of this clonotype. V gene TRBV24-1 combines with J gene TRBJ2-1; no reliable D call. V gave up 4 bases and J gave up 2 bases, with 14 bases separating them. From germline, CDR1 is KGHDR and CDR2 SFDVKD. The CDR3 consists of 16 residues. The CDR3 here is CATSDPDPAAYNEQFF. DNA for the CDR3: TGTGCCACCAGTGACCCGGACCCAGCCGCCTACAATGAGCAGTTCTTC.

Ten or more counts support this clonotype. The chain joins TRBV29-1 to TRBJ1-6, with a weak D call TRBD1 (5 bases). CDR1 SQVTM and CDR2 ANQGSEA come from the germline V gene. The CDR3 length is 13 residues. Between the trimmed V and J ends, which lost 4 bases and 5 bases, there was a span of 9 bases. CDR3 loop: CSVADTNNSPLHF. The CDR3 nucleotides are TGCAGCGTTGCGGACACAAATAATTCACCCCTCCACTTT.

The sample holds a few counts of this clonotype. The rearrangement uses TRBV4-3 and TRBJ2-2; 8 bases agree with TRBD1. J gave up 6 bases and V 0 bases, and 6 bases lay outside the gene matches. The germline CDR1 and CDR2 sequences are LGHNA and YSLEER. This CDR3 spans 16 amino acids. CDR3 protein: CASSQDPGQGAGELFF. The CDR3 coding sequence is TGCGCCAGCAGCCAAGATCCTGGACAGGGTGCCGGGGAGCTGTTTTTT.

This clonotype appeared many times. The CDR3 bases are TGCAGTGCTAGAGATCCAAGGACAGGGGGATGGACTGAAGCTTTCTTT. Encoded protein: CSARDPRTGGWTEAFF. The chain links TRBV20-1 to TRBJ1-1, with 10 bases aligning to TRBD1. Germline V gives CDR1 DFQATT, CDR2 SNEGSKA (reference sequence). CDR3 length equals 16 residues. V dropped 0 bases and J dropped 5; count of bases not matched to a gene: 9.

The rearrangement uses TRBV2 and TRBJ2-2; D call uncertain. Trimming stripped 3 bases from V and 0 bases from J, with 11 bases between. The germline CDR1 and CDR2 sequences are SNHLY and FYNNEI. The CDR3 extends over 16 amino acids. The CDR3 region is CASSEGRRANTGELFF. Here the CDR3 DNA reads TGTGCCAGCAGTGAGGGTAGGCGCGCGAACACCGGGGAGCTGTTTTTT.

The chain is built from TRBV6-1 and TRBJ2-5; tentatively, D is TRBD2 (6 bases). Deletions cut 5 bases from V and 5 bases from J, with 15 bases between. This CDR3 contains 14 residues. Germline V gives CDR1 MNHNS, CDR2 SASEGT. The CDR3 protein is CASSPGLGRETQYF. CDR3 nucleotide sequence: TGTGCCAGCAGTCCTGGACTGGGGAGGGAGACCCAGTACTTC.

This clonotype was seen at least ten times. J is TRBJ2-3 and V is TRBV5-1; 12 bases line up with TRBD2. CDR1 is SGHRS and CDR2 is YFSETQ in the germline V gene. The trim removed 3 bases at V and 2 bases at J, leaving 7 bases unmatched. The CDR3 covers 17 residues. The CDR3 DNA follows: TGCGCCAGCAGCTCGCGGACTAGCGGGGACCTCACAGATACGCAGTATTTT. Translating it yields CASSSRTSGDLTDTQYF.

The chain recombines TRBV9 with TRBJ2-1; TRBD2 matches at 14 bases. V gave up 0 bases and J gave up 7 bases; unmatched junction bases: 6. Germline lookup yields CDR1 SGDLS and CDR2 YYNGEE. The CDR3 loop spans 17 amino acids. The CDR3 loop reads CASSVGTSGGLRNEQFF. The CDR3 coding sequence is TGTGCCAGCAGCGTAGGGACTAGCGGGGGGCTAAGGAATGAGCAGTTCTTC.

The genes are TRBV20-1 and TRBJ1-6; unclear D gene. Per germline, CDR1 DFQATT and CDR2 SNEGSKA (reference sequence). This CDR3 has 14 residues. V gave up 3 bases and J gave up 10 bases, with 16 bases separating them. CDR3 sequence: CSASAGKLGSPLHF. DNA of the CDR3: TGCAGTGCTAGTGCCGGGAAGTTGGGCTCACCCCTCCACTTT.

This clonotype has more than one count but fewer than ten. The V and J genes are TRBV20-1 and TRBJ2-7, with D perhaps TRBD1 or TRBD2 (6 bases each). CDR3 size: 14 residues. The germline V gene encodes CDR1 DFQATT and CDR2 SNEGSKA (reference sequence). The germline V and J ends were trimmed by 6 bases and 0 bases, with 15 bases remaining between them. CDR3 nucleotide sequence: TGCAGTGCATCGAAGGGGGGATTCTCCTACGAGCAGTACTTC. Protein: CSASKGGFSYEQYF.

This CDR3 is CSLNRGGHTDTQYF. CDR3 bases: TGCAGCCTCAACCGGGGCGGACACACAGATACGCAGTATTTT. This chain uses TRBV20-1 with TRBJ2-3, with D tentatively TRBD1 or TRBD2 (5 bases each). The CDR3 has 14 amino acids. Germline loops: CDR1 DFQATT, CDR2 SNEGSKA (reference sequence).

This clonotype was seen a few times. CDR3 in amino acids: CSAQFSGTSTDTQYF. The CDR3 DNA follows: TGCAGTGCTCAATTTAGCGGGACCAGCACAGATACGCAGTATTTT. The chain links TRBV20-1 to TRBJ2-3; TRBD2 matches at 8 bases. Looked up from germline, CDR1 is DFQATT and CDR2 is SNEGSKA (reference sequence). J gave up 0 bases and V 5 bases, and 7 bases lay outside the gene matches. This CDR3 has 15 residues.

This clonotype was detected many times. The chain uses TRBV5-1 and TRBJ2-5, with TRBD2 matching over 10 bases. J gave up 4 bases and V 3 bases, and 6 bases lay outside the gene matches. Germline lookup yields CDR1 SGHRS and CDR2 YFSETQ. The CDR3 covers 15 residues. DNA for the CDR3: TGCGCCAGCAGCTCAGGGGCTAGCGGGGGAGAGACCCAGTACTTC. This sequence encodes CASSSGASGGETQYF.

This chain links TRBV6-2 or TRBV6-3 with TRBJ1-2; D is possibly TRBD1 (6 bases). V was cut by 6 bases and J by 1 base, with 21 bases left in between. CDR3 length: 17 amino acids. CDR1 is MNHEY, CDR2 SVGEGT, per germline. This chain's CDR3 is CASSDTGLSVINYGYTF. DNA of the CDR3: TGTGCCAGCAGCGATACAGGGTTGTCAGTGATTAACTATGGCTACACCTTC.

This clonotype was counted only a few times. The V and J genes are TRBV14 and TRBJ2-5; 10 positions agree with TRBD2. The CDR3 has 15 residues. The ends lost 5 bases at V and 2 bases at J; junction bases unmatched: 5. CDR1 is SGHDN, CDR2 FVKESK, per germline. CDR3 protein: CASSISGRVQETQYF. Written as DNA, the CDR3 is TGTGCCAGCAGCATCAGCGGGAGGGTTCAAGAGACCCAGTACTTC.

In this sample, this clonotype turned up a few times. The chain is built from TRBV6-5 and TRBJ1-6, with D hard to call. From germline, CDR1 is MNHEY and CDR2 SVGAGI. The CDR3 covers 12 residues. V lost 5 bases and J 7 bases, leaving 6 bases between the germline ends. The CDR3 coding sequence is TGTGCCAGCAGTAACACCAATTCACCCCTCCACTTT. This gives the protein CASSNTNSPLHF.

The J gene is TRBJ1-6, the V gene TRBV9; unclear D gene. The CDR3 length is 15 residues. Germline CDR1 SGDLS, CDR2 YYNGEE. The V end lost 0 bases, the J end lost 7 bases, and 11 bases lay between the germline ends. CDR3 nucleotide sequence: TGTGCCAGCAGCGTAGCGGCAGGAGCCAATTCACCCCTCCACTTT. Translation: CASSVAAGANSPLHF.

This clonotype was counted between two and nine times. The chain is built from TRBV20-1 and TRBJ2-4; weak D call: TRBD2 (5 bases). This CDR3 has 13 residues. Germline V lookup: CDR1 DFQATT, CDR2 SNEGSKA (reference sequence). Trimming removed 3 bases at V and 13 bases at J, with 19 bases between. The DNA of the CDR3 is TGCAGTGCTAGGGGGAGAACGGGCACCCGACAGTACTTC. Translated, it gives CSARGRTGTRQYF.

The V and J genes are TRBV5-1 and TRBJ1-1, with D possibly being TRBD1 (5 bases). This CDR3 contains 14 residues. From germline, CDR1 is SGHRS and CDR2 YFSETQ. Trimming pared 3 bases from V and 1 base from J, leaving 10 bases between. The CDR3 reads CASSSGGWNTEAFF. In nucleotides, the CDR3 is TGCGCCAGCAGCTCGGGGGGTTGGAACACTGAAGCTTTCTTT. The full variable domain, its missing parts supplied by reference TRBV5-1 and TRBJ1-1, is KAGVTQTPRYLIKTRGQQVTLSCSPISGHRSVSWYQQTPGQGLQFLFEYFSETQRNKGNFPGRFSGRQFSNSRSEMNVSTLELGDSALYLCASSSGGWNTEAFFGQGTRLTVV.

The chain has TRBV11-2 and TRBJ1-1; 7 bases map to TRBD1. J lost 0 bases, V lost 5 bases, and 3 bases had no gene match. In germline, CDR1 is SGHAT, CDR2 FQNNGV. There are 14 residues in the CDR3. DNA for the CDR3: TGTGCCAGCAGCCAAGACAGGGTGAACACTGAAGCTTTCTTT. It specifies CASSQDRVNTEAFF.